Listed here are 27 T cell receptor beta chains from one sample, sequenced in a study of cytomegalovirus exposure and HLA in healthy donors. The primer mix had 60 Vbeta and 13 Jbeta primers. Assay used: immunoSEQ multiplex PCR; TCRdb lists only in-frame clones, some missing. The sample consists of under 150,000 clones, around 83% of them appearing once. The sequencing input was PBMCs. These receptors came from a girl aged 2 to 10 in good health and CMV-seronegative.

The chain recombines TRBV15 with TRBJ1-4, with no clear D. The CDR3 has 15 amino acids. Germline lookup yields CDR1 LNHNV and CDR2 YYDKDF (reference sequence). V lost 0 bases and J 5 bases, leaving 10 bases between the germline ends. CDR3 bases: TGTGCCACCAGCAGAGATTGGCGGTCGAATGAAAAACTGTTTTTT. Translating it yields CATSRDWRSNEKLFF.

J is TRBJ1-2 and V is TRBV19, with 8 positions matching TRBD1. The J segment lost 5 bases and the V segment lost 6 bases, leaving 8 bases of the junction unmatched. Germline V CDR1 and CDR2: LNHDA, SQIVND (reference sequence). The CDR3 runs 14 residues. In DNA form, the CDR3 reads TGTGCCAGTAGCGACAGGGGAAGGGGTTATGGCTACACCTTC. The encoded protein is CASSDRGRGYGYTF.

J is TRBJ2-1 and V is TRBV4-1; D possibly corresponds to TRBD2 (6 bases). The CDR3 spans 16 residues. CDR1 MGHRA and CDR2 YSYEKL come from the germline V gene. With 1 base removed from V and 7 bases from J, the gap between germline ends came to 17 bases. CDR3 amino acids: CASSQGSARGKNEQFF. In nucleotides, the CDR3 is TGCGCCAGCAGCCAAGGATCAGCGCGGGGAAAAAATGAGCAGTTCTTC.

The V gene is TRBV7-2, the J gene TRBJ1-5, with D unclear. This CDR3 is 15 amino acids long. Germline lookup yields CDR1 SGHTA and CDR2 FQGNSA. V gave up 1 base and J gave up 3 bases, with 10 bases separating them. The CDR3 reads CASSLGGETNQPQHF. The CDR3 DNA sequence: TGTGCCAGCAGCTTAGGCGGGGAAACCAATCAGCCCCAGCATTTT.

The chain is built from TRBV18 and TRBJ2-7; a possible D gene is TRBD1 (5 bases). Trimming removed 6 bases at V and 2 bases at J, with 11 bases between. The CDR3 consists of 13 residues. The V gene's germline CDR1 is KGHSH and CDR2 LQKENI. CDR3 in amino acids: CASSTQVTYEQYF. The CDR3 nucleotides read TGTGCCAGCTCGACACAGGTGACCTACGAGCAGTACTTC.

The J gene is TRBJ2-3, the V gene TRBV2, with a possible D match to TRBD2 (6 bases). CDR1 and CDR2 (germline): SNHLY, FYNNEI. This CDR3 comprises 17 residues. The V end was cut by 1 base, the J end by 5 bases, with 19 bases between. The CDR3 spells CASSEELMRDGVDTQYF. DNA for the CDR3: TGTGCCAGCAGTGAAGAGTTAATGCGGGACGGGGTAGATACGCAGTATTTT.

This clone was detected once. The DNA of the CDR3 is TGTGCCAGCAGCTTAGTTCTGGGAGATGAGCAGTTCTTC. This encodes CASSLVLGDEQFF. The rearrangement joins TRBV7-2 to TRBJ2-1, with a weak D call TRBD2 (5 bases). Trimming pared 1 base from V and 8 bases from J, leaving 9 bases between. The CDR3 loop spans 13 amino acids. Per the germline V gene, CDR1 is SGHTA and CDR2 is FQGNSA. The full variable domain, completed using reference TRBV7-2 and TRBJ2-1, is GAGVSQSPSNKVTEKGKDVELRCDPISGHTALYWYRQSLGQGLEFLIYFQGNSAPDKSGLPSDRFSAERTGGSVSTLTIQRTQQEDSAVYLCASSLVLGDEQFFGPGTRLTVL.

This clone was observed a single time. The chain combines TRBV14 with TRBJ1-6, with D unclear. The germline V and J ends were trimmed by 1 base and 10 bases, with 14 bases remaining between them. Germline values: CDR1 SGHDN, CDR2 FVKESK. This CDR3 is built from 15 residues. CDR3 amino acids: CASSQGMGLRSPLHF. Written as DNA, the CDR3 is TGTGCCAGCAGCCAAGGGATGGGCTTACGGTCACCCCTCCACTTT. Using reference TRBV14 and TRBJ1-6 for the parts outside the CDR3, the full variable domain is EAGVTQFPSHSVIEKGQTVTLRCDPISGHDNLYWYRRVMGKEIKFLLHFVKESKQDESGMPNNRFLAERTGGTYSTLKVQPAELEDSGVYFCASSQGMGLRSPLHFGNGTRLTVT.

The genes are TRBV25-1 and TRBJ1-1; perhaps TRBD1 as D (5 bases). Trimming removed 3 bases from V and 4 bases from J, with 15 bases in between. The CDR3 spans 15 residues. CDR1 MGHDK and CDR2 SYGVNS come from the germline V gene. CDR3: CASSDWGDGGTEAFF. Here the CDR3 DNA reads TGTGCCAGCAGTGACTGGGGGGATGGAGGCACTGAAGCTTTCTTT.

The gene calls are TRBV6-5 and TRBJ1-3; tentatively, D is TRBD1 (6 bases). With 3 bases removed from V and 2 bases from J, the gap between germline ends came to 11 bases. The CDR3 contains 15 residues. Germline V gene sequence: CDR1 MNHEY, CDR2 SVGAGI. Written as DNA, the CDR3 is TGTGCCAGCAGTTATAGCCGGGACACTGGAAACACCATATATTTT. Residues: CASSYSRDTGNTIYF.

Only one count was recorded for this clone. This chain joins TRBV15 and TRBJ1-2, with 9 nucleotides matching TRBD1. This CDR3 has 13 residues. V dropped 3 bases and J dropped 4; count of bases not matched to a gene: 0. CDR1 and CDR2 (germline): LNHNV, YYDKDF (reference sequence). The CDR3 loop is CATSRDRGYGYTF. As DNA, the CDR3 is TGTGCCACCAGCAGGGACAGGGGCTATGGCTACACCTTC.

V is TRBV19 and J is TRBJ2-3; TRBD1 matches 9 bases. This CDR3 is built from 15 residues. With 5 bases clipped from V and 1 base from J, the junction kept 4 bases outside the gene matches. Per germline, CDR1 LNHDA and CDR2 SQIVND (reference sequence). CDR3 protein: CASSLRTGGTDTQYF. In nucleotides, the CDR3 is TGTGCCAGTAGTCTAAGGACAGGGGGCACAGATACGCAGTATTTT.

The rearrangement joins TRBV6-6 to TRBJ2-3, with 8 nucleotides matching TRBD1. Unmatched junction bases numbered 7, after V lost 3 bases and J lost 5 bases. Germline values: CDR1 MNHNY, CDR2 SVGAGI (reference sequence). The CDR3 loop spans 15 amino acids. In nucleotides, the CDR3 is TGTGCCAGCAGTTATGGTGCAGGGGGCAAAGATACGCAGTATTTT. It encodes CASSYGAGGKDTQYF.

The chain has TRBV19 and TRBJ2-1, with TRBD2 as a possible D gene (5 bases). The V gene lost 0 bases and the J gene lost 6 bases, with 6 bases spanning the gap. This CDR3 comprises 13 residues. CDR1 and CDR2 from the germline V gene are LNHDA and SQIVND (reference sequence). The CDR3 coding sequence is TGTGCCAGTAGTATAGACCTAGCCAATGAGCAGTTCTTC. Its protein product is CASSIDLANEQFF.

J is TRBJ1-4 and V is TRBV9, with 9 bases fitting TRBD1. The CDR3 has 15 residues. V lost 8 bases to trimming and J lost 8 bases; unmatched junction nucleotides: 13. The germline V gene has CDR1 SGDLS and CDR2 YYNGEE. CDR3 nucleotides: TGTGCCAGACGGGACAGGGTTTACGTTTGGGAAAAACTGTTTTTT. Protein product: CARRDRVYVWEKLFF. Filled out from reference TRBV9 and TRBJ1-4, the complete variable domain reads DSGVTQTPKHLITATGQRVTLRCSPRSGDLSVYWYQQSLDQGLQFLIQYYNGEERAKGNILERFSAQQFPDLHSELNLSSLELGDSALYFCARRDRVYVWEKLFFGSGTQLSVL.

The rearrangement joins TRBV27 to TRBJ2-5; the match to TRBD1 covers 7 bases. With V trimmed by 5 bases and J by 2 bases, 11 bases remained unmatched. This CDR3 spans 16 amino acids. Germline V gene data show CDR1 as MNHEY and CDR2 as SMNVEV (reference sequence). DNA of the CDR3: TGTGCCAGCAGTGGAACCGGGACAGCGTTACAAGAGACCCAGTACTTC. Translation gives CASSGTGTALQETQYF.

CDR3 in DNA: TGTGCCTGGAGTGTAGGGGACAGGGATTTCTACGAGCAGTACTTC. Encoded protein: CAWSVGDRDFYEQYF. The rearrangement uses TRBV30 and TRBJ2-7, with 9 bases that match TRBD1. This CDR3 has 15 residues. The V gene's germline CDR1 is GTSNPN and CDR2 SVGIG (reference sequence). V gave up 0 bases and J gave up 3 bases; unmatched junction bases: 6. Variable domain in full (rest from reference TRBV30 and TRBJ2-7): SQTIHQWPATLVQPVGSPLSLECTVEGTSNPNLYWYRQAAGRGLQLLFYSVGIGQISSEVPQNLSASRPQDRQFILSSKKLLLSDSGFYLCAWSVGDRDFYEQYFGPGTRLTVT.

This rearrangement joins TRBV9 to TRBJ2-7, with 12 bases fitting TRBD2. J was trimmed by 6 bases and V by 1 base; bases with no gene match: 5. Looked up from germline, CDR1 is SGDLS and CDR2 is YYNGEE. The CDR3 runs 15 residues. The CDR3 reads CASSVSSGGASEQYF. The CDR3 DNA follows: TGTGCCAGCAGCGTATCTAGCGGGGGGGCAAGCGAGCAGTACTTC.

This clone was seen only a few times. V is TRBV6-6 and J is TRBJ1-2; 10 bases map to TRBD1. This CDR3 is built from 16 residues. The junction had 7 bases not matched to a gene; V was cut back by 0 bases and J by 6 bases. In germline, CDR1 is MNHNY, CDR2 SVGAGI (reference sequence). DNA of the CDR3: TGTGCCAGCAGTTACTCGGGTGGGACAGGGGCCCATGGCTACACCTTC. Its protein is CASSYSGGTGAHGYTF.

This rearrangement joins TRBV30 to TRBJ2-7, with D perhaps matching TRBD1 (5 bases). V lost 2 bases and J 1 base, leaving 9 bases between the germline ends. The CDR3 is made up of 13 amino acids. Germline-derived CDR1 and CDR2 are GTSNPN and SVGIG (reference sequence). CDR3 sequence: CAWSRDSSYEQYF. In DNA, the CDR3 is TGTGCCTGGAGTAGAGACAGTTCCTACGAGCAGTACTTC.

The chain joins TRBV7-9 to TRBJ1-5; 8 nucleotides align to TRBD1. Germline assignment: CDR1 SEHNR and CDR2 FQNEAQ (reference sequence). This CDR3 is built from 16 residues. Trimming at V came to 5 bases and at J to 0 bases, leaving 6 bases not matched to a gene. The CDR3: CASSIGQGYSNQPQHF. CDR3 sequence (DNA): TGTGCCAGCAGCATTGGACAGGGCTATAGCAATCAGCCCCAGCATTTT.

The chain links TRBV4-3 to TRBJ2-1; D may be TRBD2 (5 bases). This CDR3 contains 19 residues. Germline CDR1 reads LGHNA; CDR2 reads YSLEER. The V gene lost 4 bases and the J gene lost 1 base, with 23 bases spanning the gap. The CDR3 protein is CASSPLSSFEGGSYNEQFF. CDR3 nucleotide sequence: TGCGCCAGCAGCCCCCTTAGTAGCTTTGAAGGAGGTTCCTACAATGAGCAGTTCTTC.

This clone was counted between two and nine times. The J gene is TRBJ2-6, the V gene TRBV5-5; 8 bases line up with TRBD2. The germline CDR1 and CDR2 sequences are SGHKS and YYEKEE (reference sequence). V lost 4 bases and J lost 2; bases outside the gene matches: 2. The CDR3 extends over 15 amino acids. DNA for the CDR3: TGTGCCAGCAGCCGAGCGGGAGCTGGGGCCAACGTCCTGACTTTC. This encodes CASSRAGAGANVLTF.

This clone was detected a few times. This rearrangement joins TRBV5-1 to TRBJ2-1, with D uncertain. The V gene lost 1 base and the J gene lost 8 bases, with 4 bases spanning the gap. There are 11 residues in the CDR3. The germline V gene encodes CDR1 SGHRS and CDR2 YFSETQ. CDR3 nucleotides: TGCGCCAGCAGCTTGTCCGATGAGCAGTTCTTC. Its protein is CASSLSDEQFF.

The chain carries TRBV2 and TRBJ1-3; the D is unclear. The CDR3 consists of 14 residues. Germline CDR1 reads SNHLY; CDR2 reads FYNNEI. V lost 5 bases, J lost 0 bases, and 8 bases lay in between. CDR3 sequence reads: CASSSGVSGNTIYF. The CDR3 coding sequence is TGTGCCAGCAGTTCAGGCGTCTCTGGAAACACCATATATTTT.

Of note for this clone: One end of the junction fails to match germline, which may point to a read error. CDR3 DNA sequence: TGCGCCAGCAGCCAGAATCAAGGACAGGGGTTTCACTTC. It specifies CASSQNQGQGFHF. The V and J genes are TRBV4-3 and TRBJ2-7; 9 bases agree with TRBD1. The V gene's germline CDR1 is LGHNA and CDR2 YSLEER. This CDR3 has 13 amino acids.

The chain joins TRBV6-1 to TRBJ1-5; possibly TRBD1 for D (5 bases). The CDR3 length is 17 residues. Germline V CDR1 and CDR2: MNHNS, SASEGT. The V gene lost 2 bases and the J gene lost 5 bases, with 19 bases spanning the gap. The CDR3 is CASSEIVREGEHQPQHF. For the CDR3, the DNA is TGTGCCAGCAGTGAAATAGTCAGGGAGGGAGAGCATCAGCCCCAGCATTTT.